Each of the 30 T cell receptor beta chains below was sequenced from the same sample in a study of shared clonotypes between healthy human individuals. Using immunoSEQ multiplex PCR, the repertoire was profiled, and TCRdb retains in-frame clones only, with some absent. The sample has 1,500,000 or so clones, just under 99% seen once. The specimen was naive CD4+ T cells sorted from blood. Subset specified: CD45RA+ positively selected. The receptors were sampled from a man aged 25-45 years in good health.

The CDR3 is CASSLAAPPEKLFF. CDR3 coding DNA: TGTGCCAGCAGCTTAGCCGCGCCTCCAGAAAAACTGTTTTTT. The chain joins TRBV11-2 to TRBJ1-4; D is uncertain. Trimming stripped 1 base from V and 8 bases from J, with 11 bases between. The CDR3 runs 14 residues. Germline-derived CDR1 and CDR2 are SGHAT and FQNNGV. The complete variable domain, with remaining parts taken from reference TRBV11-2 and TRBJ1-4, reads EAGVAQSPRYKIIEKRQSVAFWCNPISGHATLYWYQQILGQGPKLLIQFQNNGVVDDSQLPKDRFSAERLKGVDSTLKIQPAKLEDSAVYLCASSLAAPPEKLFFGSGTQLSVL.

The chain employs TRBV4-2 and TRBJ2-1; weak D call: TRBD2 (5 bases). Trimming pared 0 bases from V and 0 bases from J, leaving 15 bases between. There are 18 residues in the CDR3. Germline CDR1 reads LGHNA; CDR2 reads YNFKEQ. Written as DNA, the CDR3 is TGTGCCAGCAGCCAAGATCCTATAGCGTATCGCTCCTACAATGAGCAGTTCTTC. Encoded protein: CASSQDPIAYRSYNEQFF.

This chain joins TRBV6-5 and TRBJ2-1; D may be TRBD2 (6 bases). The CDR3 loop spans 15 amino acids. Trimming removed 6 bases from V and 0 bases from J, with 12 bases in between. CDR1 is MNHEY, CDR2 SVGAGI, per germline. For the CDR3, the DNA is TGTGCCAGCAGGTCTCGGGGGAGCTCCTACAATGAGCAGTTCTTC. The encoded protein is CASRSRGSSYNEQFF.

The chain recombines TRBV5-1 with TRBJ1-2; D unclear. The CDR3 totals 15 residues. CDR1 is SGHRS, CDR2 YFSETQ, per germline. The V and J ends lost 4 bases and 0 bases respectively, with 13 bases between them. This CDR3 is CASSPGPAANYGYTF. CDR3 nucleotide sequence: TGCGCCAGCAGCCCTGGGCCCGCAGCTAACTATGGCTACACCTTC.

The chain couples TRBV2 to TRBJ1-5, with 7 bases aligning to TRBD1. J gave up 7 bases and V 7 bases, and 4 bases lay outside the gene matches. Germline CDR1 reads SNHLY; CDR2 reads FYNNEI. The CDR3 totals 12 residues. The CDR3 DNA reads as TGTGCCAGCACCAGGGGGAGACAGCCCCAGCATTTT. Its translation is CASTRGRQPQHF. Complete variable domain (other parts from reference TRBV2 and TRBJ1-5): EPEVTQTPSHQVTQMGQEVILRCVPISNHLYFYWYRQILGQKVEFLVSFYNNEISEKSEIFDDQFSVERPDGSNFTLKIRSTKLEDSAMYFCASTRGRQPQHFGDGTRLSIL.

In DNA, the CDR3 is TGCAGTGCTAGGCAGGGACGGCAGTACTTC. Amino acids: CSARQGRQYF. The chain is built from TRBV20-1 and TRBJ2-7; D could derive from TRBD1 or TRBD2 (5 bases each). Trimming took off 3 bases at V and 9 bases at J, with 9 bases between the two ends. The V gene's germline CDR1 is DFQATT and CDR2 SNEGSKA (reference sequence). This CDR3 has 10 amino acids.

The chain employs TRBV29-1 and TRBJ2-7, with 8 bases identical to TRBD2. V gave up 5 bases and J gave up 0 bases; unmatched junction bases: 3. Germline CDR1 SQVTM, CDR2 ANQGSEA. The length of the CDR3 is 13 residues. The CDR3 nucleotides read TGCAGCGTTAGCGGGAGAGACTCCTACGAGCAGTACTTC. It codes for CSVSGRDSYEQYF.

The sample holds one count of this clone. V gene TRBV2 combines with J gene TRBJ1-2, with D hard to call. CDR1 SNHLY and CDR2 FYNNEI come from the germline V gene. The CDR3 spans 14 residues. With 2 bases removed from V and 8 bases from J, the gap between germline ends came to 15 bases. The CDR3, as DNA: TGTGCCAGCAGTGAACGTGGCGGAACGATCGGCTACACCTTC. Translating gives CASSERGGTIGYTF. The whole variable domain, remainder taken from reference TRBV2 and TRBJ1-2, is EPEVTQTPSHQVTQMGQEVILRCVPISNHLYFYWYRQILGQKVEFLVSFYNNEISEKSEIFDDQFSVERPDGSNFTLKIRSTKLEDSAMYFCASSERGGTIGYTFGSGTRLTVV.

The chain uses TRBV5-1 and TRBJ2-7; D is possibly TRBD1 (6 bases). This CDR3 is built from 12 residues. Between the trimmed V and J ends, which lost 2 bases and 13 bases, there was a span of 16 bases. Looked up from germline, CDR1 is SGHRS and CDR2 is YFSETQ. The CDR3 region is CASSLTGTSHYF. As DNA, the CDR3 is TGCGCCAGCAGCTTAACAGGGACGAGCCATTACTTC. The whole variable domain, remainder taken from reference TRBV5-1 and TRBJ2-7, is KAGVTQTPRYLIKTRGQQVTLSCSPISGHRSVSWYQQTPGQGLQFLFEYFSETQRNKGNFPGRFSGRQFSNSRSEMNVSTLELGDSALYLCASSLTGTSHYFGPGTRLTVT.

The count of this clone is one. This chain links TRBV4-3 with TRBJ2-7; tentative D call: TRBD1 (6 bases). Germline V gene sequence: CDR1 LGHNA, CDR2 YSLEER. The germline V and J ends were trimmed by 0 bases and 0 bases, with 12 bases remaining between them. This CDR3 contains 16 residues. CDR3 sequence: CASSQDLQGSSYEQYF. Written as DNA, the CDR3 is TGCGCCAGCAGCCAAGATTTGCAGGGGAGCTCCTACGAGCAGTACTTC.

V usage is TRBV18 and J usage is TRBJ2-5; D perhaps matches TRBD1 (6 bases). The CDR3 spans 15 residues. Looked up from germline, CDR1 is KGHSH and CDR2 is LQKENI. V was cut by 6 bases and J by 3 bases, with 17 bases left in between. CDR3 protein: CASSRSIRTEETQYF. The CDR3 DNA reads as TGTGCCAGCTCCCGCAGTATTCGGACAGAAGAGACCCAGTACTTC.

The chain has TRBV2 and TRBJ2-1; D not certain. V was trimmed by 6 bases and J by 0 bases, leaving 6 bases between them. There are 13 residues in the CDR3. Germline V gives CDR1 SNHLY, CDR2 FYNNEI. The DNA for the CDR3 is TGTGCCAGCAGGACTTACTCCTACAATGAGCAGTTCTTC. It codes for CASRTYSYNEQFF.

V is TRBV13 and J is TRBJ2-1; 9 nucleotides align to TRBD2. This CDR3 is 15 amino acids long. Germline CDR1 is PRHDT and CDR2 is FYEKMQ (reference sequence). With V trimmed by 7 bases and J by 5 bases, 9 bases remained unmatched. This chain's CDR3 is CASTPWREGNNEQFF. DNA for the CDR3: TGTGCCAGCACCCCGTGGCGGGAGGGAAACAATGAGCAGTTCTTC. The variable domain in full, with the rest retrieved from reference TRBV13 and TRBJ2-1, is AAGVIQSPRHLIKEKRETATLKCYPIPRHDTVYWYQQGPGQDPQFLISFYEKMQSDKGSIPDRFSAQQFSDYHSELNMSSLELGDSALYFCASTPWREGNNEQFFGPGTRLTVL.

The chain is built from TRBV25-1 and TRBJ2-5, with 8 positions matching TRBD1. This CDR3 is built from 15 residues. Germline V gene data show CDR1 as MGHDK and CDR2 as SYGVNS. The V and J ends lost 0 bases and 5 bases, in that order; junction bases with no gene match: 5. The CDR3 protein is CASSEYYRGRETQYF. The CDR3 DNA follows: TGTGCCAGCAGTGAATATTACAGGGGGAGGGAGACCCAGTACTTC.

With respect to this clone: In the same sample, other DNA sequences code for this CDR3. This chain uses TRBV9 with TRBJ1-1; possibly TRBD1 for D (5 bases). The CDR3 spans 14 residues. V was clipped by 0 bases and J by 3 bases, with 9 bases between them. The germline V gene encodes CDR1 SGDLS and CDR2 YYNGEE. CDR3 DNA sequence: TGTGCCAGCAGCGTAGGGTCAGGGCACACTGAAGCTTTCTTT. Residues: CASSVGSGHTEAFF.

In DNA form, the CDR3 reads TGTGCCAGCAGCTTAGCGCGGGGCTCGACACCGCGGTCCTACGAGCAGTACTTC. This codes for CASSLARGSTPRSYEQYF. The chain recombines TRBV7-2 with TRBJ2-7; possible D gene TRBD2, 6 bases. Per the germline V gene, CDR1 is SGHTA and CDR2 is FQGNSA. V shed 0 bases and J shed 1 base, with 19 bases lying between them. The CDR3 length is 18 residues.

The gene calls are TRBV11-2 and TRBJ2-2, with 14 positions matching TRBD2. This CDR3 has 16 residues. CDR1 SGHAT and CDR2 FQNNGV come from the germline V gene. Trimming at V came to 2 bases and at J to 7 bases, leaving 3 bases not matched to a gene. DNA for the CDR3: TGTGCCAGCAGCTTACCGGGACTAGCGGGAGTCGGGGAGCTGTTTTTT. Its protein product is CASSLPGLAGVGELFF.

This chain links TRBV7-2 with TRBJ2-7; D gene ambiguous. The CDR3 has 15 amino acids. V lost 5 bases to trimming and J lost 0 bases, with 14 bases between them. Germline V gene lookup returns CDR1 SGHTA and CDR2 FQGNSA. CDR3 nucleotide sequence: TGTGCCAGCAGCCAAGAACGGCTAAGCTCCTACGAGCAGTACTTC. Protein sequence: CASSQERLSSYEQYF.

This chain's CDR3 is CASSNQGSEVLWEQYF. CDR3 DNA: TGCGCCAGCAGCAACCAGGGTAGTGAGGTATTGTGGGAGCAGTACTTC. The rearrangement uses TRBV5-1 and TRBJ2-7, with a weak D call TRBD1 (5 bases). The CDR3 covers 16 residues. With 4 bases removed from V and 7 bases from J, the gap between germline ends came to 24 bases. Per germline, CDR1 SGHRS and CDR2 YFSETQ.

The chain uses TRBV6-1 and TRBJ2-7, with 9 bases matching TRBD2. Germline V gives CDR1 MNHNS, CDR2 SASEGT. Germline trimming cut 5 bases from V and 2 bases from J; bases unmatched to any gene: 7. This CDR3 contains 15 residues. In DNA, the CDR3 is TGTGCCAGCAGTCTCACTAGCGGGCTACCCTACGAGCAGTACTTC. It encodes CASSLTSGLPYEQYF.

This chain connects TRBV18 to TRBJ2-2; 8 bases align to TRBD1. CDR3 size: 18 residues. Germline values: CDR1 KGHSH, CDR2 LQKENI. The V segment lost 1 base and the J segment 0 bases; nucleotides outside the gene matches: 7. The CDR3 loop reads CASSPRAGGGPNTGELFF. The CDR3 nucleotides are TGTGCCAGCTCACCACGGGCAGGGGGCGGACCGAACACCGGGGAGCTGTTTTTT.

The chain links TRBV7-3 to TRBJ2-3, with D possibly matching TRBD2 (5 bases). This CDR3 is 16 amino acids long. Germline-derived CDR1 and CDR2 are SGHTA and FQGTGA. V shed 1 base and J shed 0 bases, with 11 bases lying between them. The CDR3 DNA reads as TGTGCCAGCAGCTTAAACCCTAGCACTAGCACAGATACGCAGTATTTT. Translated, it gives CASSLNPSTSTDTQYF.

As DNA, the CDR3 is TGTGCCAGCAGCTACAGGACTGAGAACACTGAAGCTTTCTTT. Translation gives CASSYRTENTEAFF. The rearrangement uses TRBV11-2 and TRBJ1-1; D is perhaps TRBD1 (5 bases). The germline CDR1 and CDR2 sequences are SGHAT and FQNNGV. This CDR3 is 14 amino acids long. Trimming stripped 4 bases from V and 1 base from J, with 10 bases between.

This chain joins TRBV7-6 and TRBJ1-3; D unclear. The CDR3 contains 15 residues. Per germline, CDR1 SGHVS and CDR2 FNYEAQ. Trimming took off 1 base at V and 2 bases at J, with 9 bases between the two ends. CDR3 protein: CASSLGTHAGNTIYF. The CDR3 DNA reads as TGTGCCAGCAGCTTAGGAACCCATGCTGGAAACACCATATATTTT.

CDR3: CASSLLYSGRESEQFF. CDR3 sequence (DNA): TGTGCCAGCAGCTTACTTTATAGCGGGAGAGAAAGTGAGCAGTTCTTC. The chain combines TRBV7-3 with TRBJ2-1; 9 bases are a match to TRBD2. CDR3 size: 16 residues. CDR1 and CDR2 from the germline V gene are SGHTA and FQGTGA. Trimming cost V 2 bases and J 9 bases; bases outside gene matches: 11.

The chain combines TRBV11-1 with TRBJ2-6; D unclear. The CDR3 is 19 residues long. V lost 4 bases, J lost 0 bases, and 19 bases lay in between. Germline V gene lookup returns CDR1 SGHAT and CDR2 FQDESV (reference sequence). CDR3 sequence: CASSSRGAVTFSGANVLTF. CDR3 sequence (DNA): TGTGCCAGCAGCTCGCGTGGAGCAGTAACCTTCTCTGGGGCCAACGTCCTGACTTTC.

This clone showed up just once. At one end, the junction sequence differs from germline, possibly due to a read error. V is TRBV7-7 and J is TRBJ2-2, with D tentatively TRBD2 (6 bases). Germline CDR1 and CDR2: SSHAT and FNYEAQ (reference sequence). The CDR3 length is 15 residues. CDR3 coding DNA: TGTGCTAGCAGCTTAGGGGTTAGCGGAACCGGGGAGCTGTTTTTT. Translated, it gives CASSLGVSGTGELFF. The whole variable domain, filled in from reference TRBV7-7 and TRBJ2-2, reads GAGVSQSPRYKVTKRGQDVTLRCDPISSHATLYWYQQALGQGPEFLTYFNYEAQPDKSGLPSDRFSAERPEGSISTLTIQRTEQRDSAMYRCASSLGVSGTGELFFGEGSRLTVL.

On this clone itself: Different DNA sequences within this sample yield the same CDR3. The V and J genes are TRBV10-3 and TRBJ2-7; perhaps D is TRBD1 or TRBD2 (5 bases each). The V end was cut by 0 bases, the J end by 2 bases, with 8 bases between. The CDR3 runs to 14 residues. The germline CDR1 and CDR2 sequences are ENHRY and SYGVKD. The CDR3 DNA reads as TGTGCCATCAGTGAGTCCGGGACGGCCTACGAGCAGTACTTC. The encoded protein is CAISESGTAYEQYF.

The CDR3 coding sequence is TGCAGTGCTAGGGAGGCAGGGATTCAGTACTTC. Protein product: CSAREAGIQYF. This rearrangement joins TRBV20-1 to TRBJ2-4; tentatively, D is TRBD1 or TRBD2 (5 bases each). Looked up from germline, CDR1 is DFQATT and CDR2 is SNEGSKA (reference sequence). V lost 3 bases and J lost 10, with 10 bases in between. CDR3 length: 11 residues.

CDR3 residues: CSASTAGNTIYF. The DNA for the CDR3 is TGCAGCGCCTCGACAGCTGGAAACACCATATATTTT. The chain has TRBV29-1 and TRBJ1-3, with D maybe TRBD1 (5 bases). This CDR3 region has 12 residues. The germline CDR1 and CDR2 sequences are SQVTM and ANQGSEA. The V end was cut by 7 bases, the J end by 2 bases, with 9 bases between.